This T cell receptor beta chain was profiled in a study of T-cell reconstitution after alpha-beta-depleted transplantation in children. Overall study results and limits: Newly produced T cells mostly accounted for T-cell counts and diversity one year post-transplant. There were reportedly several hundred expanded graft clones from which alpha-beta T cells came about two months after transplant.

This CDR3 spans 15 amino acids. CDR1 is LNHNV, CDR2 YYDKDF, per germline (reference sequence). V lost 1 base and J lost 8; bases outside the gene matches: 4. Preparation of the TCRbeta library was carried out with unique molecular identifiers. TCRdb re-derived calls from the PCR reads in MiXCR, one entry per CDR3 protein. The table includes 200,000 or so distinct CDR3 sequences, 6.3% detected once. This clonotype has a count of ten or more. Antigen unknown. Material: PBMCs, obtained before TCRalphabeta/CD19-depleted stem cell transplant. The genes are TRBV15 and TRBJ2-1; TRBD2 agrees at 11 bases. The clonotype originates from a girl less than two years old with combined immunodeficiency, due to receive a stem cell transplant. For the CDR3, the DNA is TGTGCCACCAGCAGAGGGGGGACTAGCGGCTATGAGCAGTTCTTC. Amino acids: CATSRGGTSGYEQFF.